The 30 T cell receptor beta chains given below trace back to one sample, sequenced in a study of control samples from healthy donors and cancer patients. Sequencing used immunoSEQ multiplex PCR; TCRdb keeps in-frame clones, though not all of them. The repertoire includes tens of thousands of clones, 91% of them detected once, and approximately 15% sits in the top ten. Material: blood. Receptor source: a man aged 30 to 45 in good health.

V is TRBV29-1 and J is TRBJ1-5, with unresolved D. V was shortened by 3 bases and J by 4 bases, with 10 bases between the two germline ends. CDR3 length equals 13 residues. Germline V CDR1 and CDR2: SQVTM, ANQGSEA. CDR3 bases: TGCAGCGTTGACGGTGGCCAAAATCAGCCCCAGCATTTT. Translation gives CSVDGGQNQPQHF.

This clone was counted a few times. The V and J genes are TRBV18 and TRBJ1-1, with D unclear. Germline CDR1 and CDR2: KGHSH and LQKENI. The CDR3 extends over 13 amino acids. V lost 10 bases and J lost 0, with 12 bases in between. As DNA, the CDR3 is TGTGCCAACTCCCAAGGATTGAACACTGAAGCTTTCTTT. The encoded protein is CANSQGLNTEAFF.

This clone was found a few times. The chain joins TRBV7-6 to TRBJ2-3, with 9 bases lining up with TRBD1. Germline CDR1 and CDR2: SGHVS and FNYEAQ. Trimming at V came to 5 bases and at J to 1 base, leaving 7 bases not matched to a gene. The CDR3 loop spans 16 amino acids. The CDR3 bases are TGTGCCAGCAGCCTTGGGACAGGGCTCGGCACAGATACGCAGTATTTT. This codes for CASSLGTGLGTDTQYF.

J is TRBJ1-1 and V is TRBV7-9; D not certain. Germline-derived CDR1 and CDR2 are SEHNR and FQNEAQ (reference sequence). Trimming took off 3 bases at V and 1 base at J, with 3 bases between the two ends. The CDR3 length is 12 residues. CDR3 nucleotide sequence: TGTGCCAGCAGCTTTAAGAACACTGAAGCTTTCTTT. Amino acids: CASSFKNTEAFF.

V and J are TRBV5-1 and TRBJ2-5, with 7 bases identical to TRBD2. The length of the CDR3 is 15 residues. The V gene end was trimmed by 0 bases and the J gene end by 5 bases; junction bases not matched to a gene: 7. In germline, CDR1 is SGHRS, CDR2 YFSETQ. This CDR3 reads CASSLGRGSGETQYF. The CDR3 DNA is TGCGCCAGCAGCTTGGGTCGGGGTAGCGGGGAGACCCAGTACTTC.

V and J are TRBV19 and TRBJ2-1; D is undetermined. Trimming removed 5 bases at V and 10 bases at J, with 12 bases between. The CDR3 sequence is 12 residues long. Germline-derived CDR1 and CDR2 are LNHDA and SQIVND (reference sequence). The CDR3 nucleotides read TGTGCCAGTAGTCTAGTAGGTGGCGAGCAGTTCTTC. As protein: CASSLVGGEQFF.

V is TRBV1 and J is TRBJ1-3; the table's D call, TRBD1, was not checked against the DNA. TRBV1 is recorded as a pseudogene. The CDR3 has 16 residues. CDR3 in DNA: TGCACCAGCAGCCAGTTATGGACAGGGGGAGGAAACACCATATATTTT. Its protein product is CTSSQLWTGGGNTIYF.

This clone was counted a single time. The J gene is TRBJ2-3, the V gene TRBV5-6, with 8 bases matching TRBD1. Germline assignment: CDR1 SGHDT and CDR2 YYEEEE. Germline trimming cut 0 bases from V and 3 bases from J; bases unmatched to any gene: 6. There are 16 residues in the CDR3. The CDR3 loop reads CASSLGGRQGTDTQYF. CDR3 DNA: TGTGCCAGCAGCTTGGGGGGTCGACAGGGGACAGATACGCAGTATTTT. Combining the CDR3 with reference TRBV5-6 and TRBJ2-3 gives the whole variable domain DAGVTQSPTHLIKTRGQQVTLRCSPKSGHDTVSWYQQALGQGPQFIFQYYEEEERQRGNFPDRFSGHQFPNYSSELNVNALLLGDSALYLCASSLGGRQGTDTQYFGPGTRLTVL.

The V gene is TRBV20-1, the J gene TRBJ2-1; D unresolved. Trimming left V 7 bases short and J 0 bases short, with 4 bases between. Germline CDR1 DFQATT, CDR2 SNEGSKA (reference sequence). The CDR3 covers 11 residues. The chain's CDR3 is CSEGSYNEQFF. The CDR3 DNA follows: TGCAGTGAGGGCTCCTACAATGAGCAGTTCTTC.

The CDR3: CASSGLGGGVFEKLFF. The CDR3 region has the DNA TGTGCCAGCAGTGGCCTAGGAGGCGGAGTCTTCGAAAAACTGTTTTTT. The chain couples TRBV28 to TRBJ1-4, with D unresolved. Trimming removed 5 bases at V and 8 bases at J, with 21 bases between. Germline V CDR1 and CDR2: MDHEN, SYDVKM. The CDR3 totals 16 residues. The whole variable domain, remainder taken from reference TRBV28 and TRBJ1-4, is DVKVTQSSRYLVKRTGEKVFLECVQDMDHENMFWYRQDPGLGLRLIYFSYDVKMKEKGDIPEGYSVSREKKERFSLILESASTNQTSMYLCASSGLGGGVFEKLFFGSGTQLSVL.

The gene calls are TRBV7-8 and TRBJ1-3; D remains ambiguous. Germline lookup yields CDR1 SGHVS and CDR2 FQNEAQ. V lost 1 base and J lost 0, with 4 bases in between. The CDR3 extends over 14 amino acids. CDR3 amino acids: CASSLDPSGNTIYF. Written as DNA, the CDR3 is TGTGCCAGCAGCTTAGACCCCTCTGGAAACACCATATATTTT.

The chain combines TRBV2 with TRBJ2-1; a weak D match, TRBD2 (6 bases). The CDR3 has 16 amino acids. CDR1 and CDR2 (germline): SNHLY, FYNNEI. V was shortened by 2 bases and J by 3 bases, with 14 bases between the two germline ends. The CDR3 spells CASSELSAGIYNEQFF. The CDR3, as DNA: TGTGCCAGCAGTGAACTGTCGGCGGGAATCTACAATGAGCAGTTCTTC.

The chain has TRBV7-9 and TRBJ1-5, with 7 bases matching TRBD1. In germline, CDR1 is SEHNR, CDR2 FQNEAQ (reference sequence). The trim removed 5 bases at V and 3 bases at J, leaving 7 bases unmatched. The CDR3 spans 15 residues. CDR3 loop: CASSTDRELNQPQHF. The CDR3 nucleotides read TGTGCCAGCAGCACCGACAGGGAGCTCAATCAGCCCCAGCATTTT.

The rearrangement uses TRBV3-1 (or the pseudogene TRBV3-2) and TRBJ2-1; a possible D gene is TRBD2 (6 bases). V gave up 4 bases and J gave up 7 bases, with 17 bases separating them. This CDR3 region has 15 residues. Germline CDR1 LGHDT, CDR2 YNNKEL (reference sequence). The CDR3, as DNA: TGTGCCAGCAGCCTTATCAGCGGAGGGATGAATGAGCAGTTCTTC. Protein product: CASSLISGGMNEQFF.

The chain recombines TRBV15 with TRBJ1-1, with 12 bases matching TRBD1. The V gene end was trimmed by 7 bases and the J gene end by 3 bases; junction bases not matched to a gene: 15. CDR3 length: 18 amino acids. The germline gives CDR1 LNHNV, CDR2 YYDKDF (reference sequence). The CDR3: CATNSGGTGGGRDTEAFF. The CDR3 region has the DNA TGTGCCACCAACTCAGGCGGGACAGGGGGCGGTCGGGACACTGAAGCTTTCTTT.

CDR3 region: CASSLQRTGDRSGANVLTF. The CDR3 coding sequence is TGTGCCAGCAGCTTGCAACGGACAGGGGACCGCTCTGGGGCCAACGTCCTGACTTTC. The chain uses TRBV5-5 and TRBJ2-6; 9 positions match TRBD1. Germline CDR1 and CDR2: SGHKS and YYEKEE (reference sequence). With 1 base clipped from V and 0 bases from J, the junction kept 8 bases outside the gene matches. This CDR3 spans 19 amino acids.

The chain links TRBV12-3 or TRBV12-4 to TRBJ2-7; no reliable D call. The CDR3 contains 13 residues. The germline V and J ends were trimmed by 1 base and 2 bases, with 6 bases remaining between them. The CDR3 bases are TGTGCCAGCAGTTTAGGGACCCCCTACGAGCAGTACTTC. Its translation: CASSLGTPYEQYF.

The rearrangement links TRBV9 to TRBJ1-4; D is undetermined. Per germline, CDR1 SGDLS and CDR2 YYNGEE. The V end lost 0 bases, the J end lost 5 bases, and 11 bases lay between the germline ends. The CDR3 contains 15 residues. The CDR3 sequence: CASSVDPSSNEKLFF. CDR3 DNA: TGTGCCAGCAGCGTAGATCCCAGCTCCAATGAAAAACTGTTTTTT.

The count of this clone is one. The CDR3 coding sequence is TGCGCCAGCAGCTTGGGCCCCCGGGGGAACACTGAAGCTTTCTTT. Residues: CASSLGPRGNTEAFF. V gene TRBV5-1 combines with J gene TRBJ1-1; D not resolved. V lost 0 bases and J lost 1, with 10 bases in between. There are 15 residues in the CDR3. CDR1 is SGHRS and CDR2 is YFSETQ in the germline V gene.

The chain links TRBV7-3 to TRBJ1-1; D unclear. Looked up from germline, CDR1 is SGHTA and CDR2 is FQGTGA. This CDR3 is built from 13 residues. V was trimmed by 3 bases and J by 2 bases, leaving 7 bases between them. CDR3 residues: CASSFGLNTEAFF. DNA of the CDR3: TGTGCCAGCAGCTTCGGACTTAACACTGAAGCTTTCTTT.

There are a few counts of this clone. The chain couples TRBV9 to TRBJ1-5; D is possibly TRBD1 (5 bases). Per the germline V gene, CDR1 is SGDLS and CDR2 is YYNGEE. V was cut by 0 bases and J by 1 base, with 5 bases left in between. CDR3 length: 14 residues. Here the CDR3 reads CASSVGQSNQPQHF. DNA for the CDR3: TGTGCCAGCAGCGTAGGACAGAGCAATCAGCCCCAGCATTTT.

This clone was detected a few times. The chain joins TRBV27 to TRBJ1-5; D gene unclear. The CDR3 is 14 amino acids. Trimming left V 5 bases short and J 4 bases short, with 12 bases between. Germline values: CDR1 MNHEY, CDR2 SMNVEV (reference sequence). The CDR3 spells CASSVFGSNQPQHF. The DNA for the CDR3 is TGTGCCAGCAGTGTCTTTGGATCTAATCAGCCCCAGCATTTT.

The J gene is TRBJ2-7, the V gene TRBV25-1, with 7 bases that match TRBD1. Trimming took 3 bases from V and 2 from J; bases not matched to a gene: 7. This CDR3 region has 15 residues. CDR1 and CDR2 from the germline V gene are MGHDK and SYGVNS. The CDR3 sequence: CASSEGTVAAYEQYF. In DNA form, the CDR3 reads TGTGCCAGCAGTGAGGGGACAGTAGCAGCCTACGAGCAGTACTTC.

The CDR3 DNA reads as TGTGCCAGCAGCGGGGGAGCGGGGGGTTACAATGAGCAGTTCTTC. It specifies CASSGGAGGYNEQFF. The genes are TRBV9 and TRBJ2-1, with 9 bases that match TRBD2. The CDR3 consists of 15 residues. V shed 3 bases and J 4 bases; nucleotides not matched to a gene: 5. In germline, CDR1 is SGDLS, CDR2 YYNGEE.

The CDR3 is CATSDAGPIYNEQFF. DNA of the CDR3: TGTGCCACCAGTGATGCGGGGCCGATCTACAATGAGCAGTTCTTC. V is TRBV24-1 and J is TRBJ2-1; perhaps TRBD2 as D (6 bases). Germline CDR1 and CDR2: KGHDR and SFDVKD. The CDR3 length is 15 residues. V was shortened by 3 bases and J by 3 bases, with 11 bases between the two germline ends.

The CDR3 region is CASSYAGVGELFF. CDR3 coding DNA: TGTGCCAGCAGCTATGCGGGGGTCGGGGAGCTGTTTTTT. The genes are TRBV6-2 or TRBV6-3 and TRBJ2-2; the match to TRBD2 covers 7 bases. The junction had 5 bases not matched to a gene; V was cut back by 6 bases and J by 7 bases. CDR1 MNHEY and CDR2 SVGEGT come from the germline V gene. The CDR3 has 13 amino acids.

This chain uses TRBV28 with TRBJ2-1, with TRBD2 identical over 11 bases. The germline gives CDR1 MDHEN, CDR2 SYDVKM. This CDR3 region has 16 residues. The V gene end was trimmed by 6 bases and the J gene end by 9 bases; junction bases not matched to a gene: 13. CDR3 in amino acids: CASSVVSTSGVIEQFF. CDR3 coding DNA: TGTGCCAGCAGCGTCGTTTCGACTAGCGGGGTTATTGAGCAGTTCTTC.

The chain is built from TRBV9 and TRBJ1-3, with D uncertain. The CDR3 runs to 14 residues. The germline gives CDR1 SGDLS, CDR2 YYNGEE. Deletions cut 4 bases from V and 0 bases from J, with 8 bases between. CDR3 sequence (DNA): TGTGCCAGCAGCACCACAAGCTCTGGAAACACCATATATTTT. It is translated as CASSTTSSGNTIYF. The full variable domain, its missing parts supplied by reference TRBV9 and TRBJ1-3, is DSGVTQTPKHLITATGQRVTLRCSPRSGDLSVYWYQQSLDQGLQFLIQYYNGEERAKGNILERFSAQQFPDLHSELNLSSLELGDSALYFCASSTTSSGNTIYFGEGSWLTVV.

The CDR3, as DNA: TGTGCCAGCAGCCCCGGGACACTCGGAAACACCATATATTTT. It encodes CASSPGTLGNTIYF. This sequence joins TRBV7-8 and TRBJ1-3, with D perhaps TRBD1 (6 bases). The CDR3 extends over 14 amino acids. V was pared by 5 bases and J by 4 bases, with 12 bases between. CDR1 and CDR2 from the germline V gene are SGHVS and FQNEAQ.

V and J are TRBV6-6 and TRBJ2-2; a weak D match, TRBD1 (6 bases). The CDR3 contains 16 residues. From germline, CDR1 is MNHNY and CDR2 SVGAGI (reference sequence). V lost 5 bases and J 4 bases, leaving 17 bases between the germline ends. CDR3 sequence: CASSNRDTPSTGELFF. The DNA of the CDR3 is TGTGCCAGCAGTAACCGGGACACACCCTCCACCGGGGAGCTGTTTTTT.